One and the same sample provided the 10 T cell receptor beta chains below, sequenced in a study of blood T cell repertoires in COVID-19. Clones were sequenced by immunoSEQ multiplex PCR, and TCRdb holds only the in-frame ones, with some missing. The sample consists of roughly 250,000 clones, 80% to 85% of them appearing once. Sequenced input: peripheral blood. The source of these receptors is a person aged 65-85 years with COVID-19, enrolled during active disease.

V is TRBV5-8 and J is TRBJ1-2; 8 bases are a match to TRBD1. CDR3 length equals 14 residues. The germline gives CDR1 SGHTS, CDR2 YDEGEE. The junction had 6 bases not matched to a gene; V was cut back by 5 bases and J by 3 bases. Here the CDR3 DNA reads TGTGCCAGCAGAATGTCAGGGGGCCACTATGGCTACACCTTC. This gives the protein CASRMSGGHYGYTF.

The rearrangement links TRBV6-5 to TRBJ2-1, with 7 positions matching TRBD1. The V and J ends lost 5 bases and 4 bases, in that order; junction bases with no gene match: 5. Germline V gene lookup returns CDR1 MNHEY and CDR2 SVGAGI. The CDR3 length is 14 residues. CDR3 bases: TGTGCCAGCAGTCCCGCACAGGGGTACAATGAGCAGTTCTTC. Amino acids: CASSPAQGYNEQFF.

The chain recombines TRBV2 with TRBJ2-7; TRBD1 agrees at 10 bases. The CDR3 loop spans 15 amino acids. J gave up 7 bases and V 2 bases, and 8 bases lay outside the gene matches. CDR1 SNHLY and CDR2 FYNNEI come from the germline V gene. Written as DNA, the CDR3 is TGTGCCAGCAGTGAATTTGGGACAGGGGTGGAGGAGCAGTACTTC. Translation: CASSEFGTGVEEQYF.

The CDR3 DNA sequence: TGTGCCAGCAGCTTAGGGGTATCAGGGGGCCCTGGCTACACCTTC. This gives the protein CASSLGVSGGPGYTF. The chain carries TRBV7-3 and TRBJ1-2, with TRBD1 identical over 8 bases. The V and J ends lost 2 bases and 7 bases, in that order; junction bases with no gene match: 9. Germline CDR1 is SGHTA and CDR2 is FQGTGA. The CDR3 sequence is 15 residues long.

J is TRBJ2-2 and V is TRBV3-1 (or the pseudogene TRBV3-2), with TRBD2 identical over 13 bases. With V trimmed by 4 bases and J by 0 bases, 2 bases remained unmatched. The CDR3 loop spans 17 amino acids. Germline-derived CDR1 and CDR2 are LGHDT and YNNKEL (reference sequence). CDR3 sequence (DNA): TGTGCCAGCAGCCTGACTAGCGGGGGGCCGAACACCGGGGAGCTGTTTTTT. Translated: CASSLTSGGPNTGELFF.

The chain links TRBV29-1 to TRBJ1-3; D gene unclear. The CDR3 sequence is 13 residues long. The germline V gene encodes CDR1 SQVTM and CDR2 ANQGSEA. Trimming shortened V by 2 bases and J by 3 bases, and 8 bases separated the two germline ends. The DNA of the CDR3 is TGCAGCGTTGAATACCGGGTTGGAAACACCATATATTTT. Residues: CSVEYRVGNTIYF.

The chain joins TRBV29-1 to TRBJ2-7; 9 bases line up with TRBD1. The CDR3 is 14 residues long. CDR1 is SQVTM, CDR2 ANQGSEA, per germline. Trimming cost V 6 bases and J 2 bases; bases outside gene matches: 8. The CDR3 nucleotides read TGCAGCGTAAAAAGGACAGGGGTCGCCTACGAGCAGTACTTC. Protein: CSVKRTGVAYEQYF.

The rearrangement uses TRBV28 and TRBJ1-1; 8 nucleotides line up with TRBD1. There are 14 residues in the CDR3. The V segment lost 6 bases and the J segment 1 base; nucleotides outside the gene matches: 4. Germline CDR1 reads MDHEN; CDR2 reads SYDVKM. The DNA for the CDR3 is TGTGCCAGCAGCGGACAGGGAGGGAACACTGAAGCTTTCTTT. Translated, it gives CASSGQGGNTEAFF.

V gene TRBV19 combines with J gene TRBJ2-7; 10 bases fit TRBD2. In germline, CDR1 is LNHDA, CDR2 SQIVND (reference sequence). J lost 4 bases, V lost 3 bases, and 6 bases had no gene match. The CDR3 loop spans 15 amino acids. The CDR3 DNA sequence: TGTGCCAGTAGTATTTCTAGCGGGAGCTTTTACGAGCAGTACTTC. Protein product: CASSISSGSFYEQYF.

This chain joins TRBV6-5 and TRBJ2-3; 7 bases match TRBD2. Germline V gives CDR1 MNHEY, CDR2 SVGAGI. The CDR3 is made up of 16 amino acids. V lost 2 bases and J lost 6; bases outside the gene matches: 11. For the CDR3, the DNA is TGTGCCAGCAGTTACGGGGCCAGCGGGGTTGCGGATACGCAGTATTTT. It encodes CASSYGASGVADTQYF.